A selection of T cell receptor beta chains follows, all from one sample in a study of cytomegalovirus exposure and HLA in healthy donors. Using immunoSEQ multiplex PCR, the repertoire was profiled, and TCRdb retains in-frame clones only, with some absent. The table has about 170,000 clones, approximately 71% seen once; the top ten hold approximately 1.4%. Sequenced: PBMCs. These receptor sequences come from a girl under 18 in good health and CMV-seronegative. Both conserved end residues are part of each CDR3. A D gene is named only where the DNA matches it firmly. Only some rows state a clone size, as once, few, many or a class for expanded clones.

.,TRBV7-3,.,TRBJ1-2,CASSSPDNYGYTF,TGTGCCAGCAGCTCGCCAGATAACTATGGCTACACCTTC
.,TRBV14,.,TRBJ2-7,CASSLTSREQYF,TGTGCCAGCAGCTTAACGTCTCGGGAGCAGTACTTC
few,TRBV19,TRBD1,TRBJ1-5,CATLNRDRGLNQPQHF,TGTGCCACCCTAAACCGGGACAGGGGGCTAAATCAGCCCCAGCATTTT
.,TRBV19,TRBD1,TRBJ1-1,CASLQGAFTEAFF,TGTGCCAGTTTACAGGGGGCCTTCACTGAAGCTTTCTTT
few,TRBV6-1,.,TRBJ1-2,CASSPTDNYGYTF,TGTGCCAGCAGCCCCACAGACAACTATGGCTACACCTTC
.,TRBV27,TRBD1,TRBJ1-3,CASSLDRGENTIYF,TGTGCCAGCAGTCTGGACAGGGGTGAAAACACCATATATTTT
few,TRBV29-1,.,TRBJ1-4,CSVGSGEKLFF,TGCAGCGTTGGCTCAGGTGAAAAACTGTTTTTT
.,TRBV5-1,.,TRBJ1-1,CASSTRQGNTEAFF,TGCGCCAGCAGCACCCGCCAGGGGAACACTGAAGCTTTCTTT
.,TRBV6-1,.,TRBJ1-2,CASSPPGTPRGYTF,TGTGCCAGCAGTCCCCCGGGGACACCTAGGGGCTACACCTTC
few,TRBV21-1,.,TRBJ1-1,CASSDRVADTEAFF,TGTGCCAGCAGCGACAGGGTAGCGGACACTGAAGCTTTCTTT
few,TRBV19,.,TRBJ2-7,CASSTAQGGEQYF,TGTGCCAGTAGTACCGCCCAGGGCGGCGAGCAGTACTTC
.,TRBV2,.,TRBJ2-7,CASRGGGNVYEQYF,TGTGCCAGCCGGGGTGGAGGGAACGTCTACGAGCAGTACTTC
.,TRBV6-6,.,TRBJ2-7,CASSYSISYEQYF,TGTGCCAGCAGTTACTCGATCAGCTACGAGCAGTACTTC
.,TRBV5-1,TRBD1,TRBJ1-1,CASSWTGNRGLLTEAFF,TGCGCCAGCAGCTGGACCGGGAACAGGGGGCTCCTTACTGAAGCTTTCTTT
.,TRBV13,TRBD2,TRBJ2-5,CASSDLGGGAQTQYF,TGTGCCAGCAGCGACCTCGGCGGGGGGGCCCAGACCCAGTACTTC
.,TRBV6-1,TRBD2,TRBJ2-7,CASSEPGLAGVYSYEQYF,TGTGCCAGCAGTGAACCGGGACTAGCGGGGGTTTACTCCTACGAGCAGTACTTC
.,TRBV6-5,TRBD1,TRBJ1-5,CASSYTQGANQPQHF,TGTGCCAGCAGTTACACACAGGGGGCCAATCAGCCCCAGCATTTT
.,TRBV6-5,.,TRBJ1-3,CASSYGHFEGAGLYF,TGTGCCAGCAGTTACGGTCACTTTGAGGGCGCAGGCCTATATTTT
.,TRBV27,TRBD1,TRBJ2-2,CASRGGTGVTGELFF,TGTGCCAGTCGGGGCGGGACAGGGGTCACCGGGGAGCTGTTTTTT
.,TRBV19,.,TRBJ2-5,CASSIQIQETQYF,TGTGCCAGTAGTATCCAGATTCAAGAGACCCAGTACTTC
.,TRBV6-5,TRBD1,TRBJ1-2,CASSPSGTGGPYTF,TGTGCCAGCAGTCCGTCCGGGACAGGCGGTCCCTACACCTTC
.,TRBV15,TRBD1,TRBJ1-2,CATSRDQGAGGYTF,TGTGCCACCAGCAGAGATCAGGGGGCGGGAGGCTACACCTTC
.,TRBV7-3,.,TRBJ2-3,CASSLGPPGTDTQYF,TGTGCCAGCAGTTTGGGCCCTCCGGGCACAGATACGCAGTATTTT
.,TRBV19,.,TRBJ2-7,CASSTDSYEQYF,TGTGCCAGTAGTACGGACAGTTACGAGCAGTACTTC